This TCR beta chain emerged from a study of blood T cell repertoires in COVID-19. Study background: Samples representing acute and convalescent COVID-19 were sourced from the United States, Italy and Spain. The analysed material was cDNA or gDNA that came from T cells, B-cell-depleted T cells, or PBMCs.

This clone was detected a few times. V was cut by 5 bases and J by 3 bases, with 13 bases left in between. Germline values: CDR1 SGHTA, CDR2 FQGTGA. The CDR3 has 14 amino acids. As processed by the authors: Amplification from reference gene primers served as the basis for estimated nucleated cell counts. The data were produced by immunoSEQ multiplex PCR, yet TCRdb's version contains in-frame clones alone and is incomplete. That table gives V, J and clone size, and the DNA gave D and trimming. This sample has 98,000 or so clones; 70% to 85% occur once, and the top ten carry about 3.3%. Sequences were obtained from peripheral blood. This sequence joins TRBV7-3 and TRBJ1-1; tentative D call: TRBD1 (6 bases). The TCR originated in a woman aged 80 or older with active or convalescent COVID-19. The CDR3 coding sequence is TGTGCCAGCAGCCGACAGGCTATGGACACTGAAGCTTTCTTT. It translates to CASSRQAMDTEAFF.